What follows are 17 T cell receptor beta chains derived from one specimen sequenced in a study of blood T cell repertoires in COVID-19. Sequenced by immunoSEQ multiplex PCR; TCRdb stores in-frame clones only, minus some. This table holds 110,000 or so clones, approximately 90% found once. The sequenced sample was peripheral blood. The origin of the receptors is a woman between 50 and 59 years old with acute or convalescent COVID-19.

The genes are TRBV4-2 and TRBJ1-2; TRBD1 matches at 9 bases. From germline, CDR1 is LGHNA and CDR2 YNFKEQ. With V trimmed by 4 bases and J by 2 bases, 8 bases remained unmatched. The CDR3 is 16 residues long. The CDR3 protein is CASSPETGTGNYGYTF. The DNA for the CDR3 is TGTGCCAGCAGCCCCGAGACCGGGACAGGGAACTATGGCTACACCTTC.

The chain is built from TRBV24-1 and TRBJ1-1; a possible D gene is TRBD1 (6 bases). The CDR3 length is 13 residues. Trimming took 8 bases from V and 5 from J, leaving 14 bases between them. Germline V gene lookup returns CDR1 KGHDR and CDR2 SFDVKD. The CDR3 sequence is CATTGASGTEAFF. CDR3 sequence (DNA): TGTGCCACCACAGGGGCGTCGGGTACTGAAGCTTTCTTT.

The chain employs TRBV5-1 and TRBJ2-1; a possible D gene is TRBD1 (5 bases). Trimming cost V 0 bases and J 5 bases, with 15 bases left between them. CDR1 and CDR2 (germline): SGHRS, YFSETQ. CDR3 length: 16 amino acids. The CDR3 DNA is TGCGCCAGCAGCTTGGATATTCGGACACCACACAATGAGCAGTTCTTC. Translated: CASSLDIRTPHNEQFF.

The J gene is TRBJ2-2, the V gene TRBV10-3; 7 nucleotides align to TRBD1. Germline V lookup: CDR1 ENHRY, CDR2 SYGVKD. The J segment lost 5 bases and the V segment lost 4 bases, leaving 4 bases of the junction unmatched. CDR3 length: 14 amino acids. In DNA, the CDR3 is TGTGCCATCAGTGCCACAGGGGCTACCGGGGAGCTGTTTTTT. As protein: CAISATGATGELFF.

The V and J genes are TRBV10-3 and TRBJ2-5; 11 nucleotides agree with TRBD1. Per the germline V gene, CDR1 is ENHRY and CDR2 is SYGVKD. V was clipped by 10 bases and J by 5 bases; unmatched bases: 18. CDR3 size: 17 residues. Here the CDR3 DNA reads TGTGCCAACCGAAATACCCTGGACAGGGGGCCGGGGGAGACCCAGTACTTC. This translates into CANRNTLDRGPGETQYF.

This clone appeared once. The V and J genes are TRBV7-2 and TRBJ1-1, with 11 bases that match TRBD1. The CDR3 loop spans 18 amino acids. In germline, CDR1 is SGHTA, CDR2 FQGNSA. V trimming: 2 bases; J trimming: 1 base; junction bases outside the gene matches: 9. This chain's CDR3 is CASSLFPGTGGTNTEAFF. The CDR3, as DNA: TGTGCCAGCAGCTTATTCCCCGGGACAGGGGGAACGAACACTGAAGCTTTCTTT.

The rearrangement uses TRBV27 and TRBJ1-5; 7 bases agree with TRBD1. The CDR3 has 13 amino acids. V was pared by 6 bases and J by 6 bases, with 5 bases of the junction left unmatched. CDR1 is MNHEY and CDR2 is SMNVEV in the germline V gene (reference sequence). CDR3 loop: CASSRYRGQPQHF. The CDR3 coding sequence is TGTGCCAGCAGCCGATACAGGGGTCAGCCCCAGCATTTT.

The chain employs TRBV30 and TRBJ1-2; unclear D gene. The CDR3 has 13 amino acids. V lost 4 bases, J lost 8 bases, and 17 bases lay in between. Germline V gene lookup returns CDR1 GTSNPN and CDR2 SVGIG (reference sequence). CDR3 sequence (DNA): TGTGCCTGGAAGGAGGCGGCCGCGGGGGGCTACACCTTC. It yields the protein CAWKEAAAGGYTF.

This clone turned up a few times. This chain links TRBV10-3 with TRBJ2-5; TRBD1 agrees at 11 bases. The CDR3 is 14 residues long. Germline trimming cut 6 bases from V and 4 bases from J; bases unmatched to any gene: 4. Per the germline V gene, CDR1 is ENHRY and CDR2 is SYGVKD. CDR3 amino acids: CAIRPDRGRETQYF. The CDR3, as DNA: TGTGCCATCAGGCCGGACAGGGGGCGAGAGACCCAGTACTTC.

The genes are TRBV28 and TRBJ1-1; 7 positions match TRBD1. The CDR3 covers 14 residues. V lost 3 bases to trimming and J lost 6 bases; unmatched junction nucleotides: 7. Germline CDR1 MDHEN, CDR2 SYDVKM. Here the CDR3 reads CASSFSQGDAEAFF. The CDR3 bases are TGTGCCAGCAGTTTTTCGCAGGGGGACGCTGAAGCTTTCTTT.

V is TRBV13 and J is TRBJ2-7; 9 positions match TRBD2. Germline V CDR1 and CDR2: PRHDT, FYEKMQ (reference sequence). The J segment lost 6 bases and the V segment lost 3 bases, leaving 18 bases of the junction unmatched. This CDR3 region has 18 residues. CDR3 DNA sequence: TGTGCCAGCAGCTTCAATGCGGCTAGCGGGACTCCCCTCCGCGAGCAGTACTTC. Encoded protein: CASSFNAASGTPLREQYF.

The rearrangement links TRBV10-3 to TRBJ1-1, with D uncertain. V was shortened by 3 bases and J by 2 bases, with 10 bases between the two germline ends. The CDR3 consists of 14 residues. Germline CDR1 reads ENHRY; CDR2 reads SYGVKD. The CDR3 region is CAISEATFNTEAFF. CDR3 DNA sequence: TGTGCCATCAGTGAAGCCACGTTCAACACTGAAGCTTTCTTT.

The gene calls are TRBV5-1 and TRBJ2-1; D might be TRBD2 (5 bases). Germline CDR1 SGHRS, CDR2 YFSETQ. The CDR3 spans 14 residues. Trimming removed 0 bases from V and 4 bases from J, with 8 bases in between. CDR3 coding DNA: TGCGCCAGCAGCTTGGCCGACTATTACAATGAGCAGTTCTTC. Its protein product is CASSLADYYNEQFF. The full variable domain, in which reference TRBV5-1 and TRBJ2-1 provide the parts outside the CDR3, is KAGVTQTPRYLIKTRGQQVTLSCSPISGHRSVSWYQQTPGQGLQFLFEYFSETQRNKGNFPGRFSGRQFSNSRSEMNVSTLELGDSALYLCASSLADYYNEQFFGPGTRLTVL.

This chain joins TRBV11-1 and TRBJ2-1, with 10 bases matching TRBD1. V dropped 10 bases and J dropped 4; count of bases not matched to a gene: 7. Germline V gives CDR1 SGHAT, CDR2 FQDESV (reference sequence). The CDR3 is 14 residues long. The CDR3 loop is CATRQGAGYNEQFF. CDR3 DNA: TGTGCCACCCGACAGGGGGCGGGATACAATGAGCAGTTCTTC.

The CDR3 protein is CASSYRRTGDQPQHF. For the CDR3, the DNA is TGTGCCAGCAGTTACCGGAGAACAGGGGATCAGCCCCAGCATTTT. The J gene is TRBJ1-5, the V gene TRBV6-2 or TRBV6-3, with 7 positions matching TRBD1. The CDR3 totals 15 residues. The trim removed 2 bases at V and 5 bases at J, leaving 6 bases unmatched. CDR1 is MNHEY, CDR2 SVGEGT, per germline.

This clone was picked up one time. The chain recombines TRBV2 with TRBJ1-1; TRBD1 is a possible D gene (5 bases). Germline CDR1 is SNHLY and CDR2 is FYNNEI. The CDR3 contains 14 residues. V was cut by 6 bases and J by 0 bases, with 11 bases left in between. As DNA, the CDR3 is TGTGCCAGCAGCGCAGGGATCCTGAACACTGAAGCTTTCTTT. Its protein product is CASSAGILNTEAFF.

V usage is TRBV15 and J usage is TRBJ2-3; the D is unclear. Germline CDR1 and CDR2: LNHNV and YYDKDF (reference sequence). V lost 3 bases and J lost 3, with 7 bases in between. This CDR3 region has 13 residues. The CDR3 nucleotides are TGTGCCACCAGCAGGAGGAGAACAGATACGCAGTATTTT. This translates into CATSRRRTDTQYF. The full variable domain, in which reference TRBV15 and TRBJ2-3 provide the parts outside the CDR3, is DAMVIQNPRYQVTQFGKPVTLSCSQTLNHNVMYWYQQKSSQAPKLLFHYYDKDFNNEADTPDNFQSRRPNTSFCFLDIRSPGLGDTAMYLCATSRRRTDTQYFGPGTRLTVL.